Here is one TCR beta chain with its context. Its antigen remains unidentified. The germline V gene has CDR1 MGHDK and CDR2 SYGVNS. Trimming at V came to 6 bases and at J to 6 bases, leaving 11 bases not matched to a gene. The CDR3 is 14 amino acids. These data belong to a study of CD8+CD57+ T cells in acquired aplastic anemia. As for the study in general: Sorted CD4+ and CD8+ cells yielded DNA averaging around 3 ug.

Using genomic DNA as the template, TCR beta VDJ and CDR3 profiling was carried out. TCRdb ran MiXCR on the reads and lists one entry per CDR3 protein. The repertoire holds hundreds of thousands of distinct CDR3 sequences, roughly three fifths seen once, with 7.5% to 9% in the top ten. General study results and limits: Sharing between patients and controls was observed for about 27 CD8+ CDR3 sequences. Significance was not reached for CD8+ Simpson's diversity between patients and controls.

The sequenced sample was sorted CD4+, CD8+, or CD8+CD57+ T cells (not recorded which) from PBMCs. The TCR originated in a human donor with severe aplastic anemia or a healthy control (not recorded which). The V and J genes are TRBV25-1 and TRBJ2-7; 7 nucleotides line up with TRBD2. The DNA for the CDR3 is TGTGCCAGCAGCTCACCAGCGGGGAACGGCGAGCAGTACTTC. Protein sequence: CASSSPAGNGEQYF.